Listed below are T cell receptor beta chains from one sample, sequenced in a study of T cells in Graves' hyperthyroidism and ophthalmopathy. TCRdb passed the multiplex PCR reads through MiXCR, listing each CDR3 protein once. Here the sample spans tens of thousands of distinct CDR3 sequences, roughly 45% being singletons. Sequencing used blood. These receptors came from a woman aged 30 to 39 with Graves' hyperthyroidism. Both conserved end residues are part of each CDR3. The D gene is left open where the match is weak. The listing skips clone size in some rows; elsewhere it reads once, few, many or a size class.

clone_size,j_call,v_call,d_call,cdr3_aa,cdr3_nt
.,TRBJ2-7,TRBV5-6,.,CASSLAARRDGREQYF,TGTGCCAGCAGCTTGGCCGCCAGACGGGACGGTCGGGAGCAGTACTTC
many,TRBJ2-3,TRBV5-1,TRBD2,CASSPGFNSGTWYF,TGCGCCAGCAGCCCTGGGTTCAATAGCGGGACGTGGTATTTT
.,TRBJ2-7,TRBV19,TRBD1,CASRTGQGHQPQQYF,TGTGCCAGTAGGACTGGACAGGGCCATCAGCCCCAGCAGTACTTC
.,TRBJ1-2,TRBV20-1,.,CSARWGGSGYTF,TGCAGTGCTAGATGGGGGGGAAGTGGCTACACCTTC
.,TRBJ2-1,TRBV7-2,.,CASSSPGLSYNEQFF,TGTGCCAGCAGCTCGCCGGGACTTTCCTACAATGAGCAGTTCTTC
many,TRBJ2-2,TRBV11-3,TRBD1,CASSGRSGTANTGELFF,TGTGCCAGCAGCGGCCGTTCCGGGACAGCGAACACCGGGGAGCTGTTTTTT
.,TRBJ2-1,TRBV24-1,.,CATSDFNGVGGEQFF,TGTGCCACCAGTGATTTTAACGGGGTTGGGGGTGAGCAGTTCTTC
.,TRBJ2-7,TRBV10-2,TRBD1,CASSEAGTAYEQYF,TGCGCCAGCAGTGAAGCCGGGACAGCATACGAGCAGTACTTC
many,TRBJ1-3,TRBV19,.,CASSTTTGLLRGNTIYF,TGTGCCAGTAGTACAACTACAGGGCTTCTCAGAGGAAACACCATATATTTT
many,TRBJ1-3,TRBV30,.,CAWGRTGGNTIYF,TGTGCCTGGGGCAGGACGGGAGGAAACACCATATATTTT
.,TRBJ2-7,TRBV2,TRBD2,CASRDPGTSGTYEQYF,TGTGCCAGCAGAGACCCCGGCACTAGCGGTACCTACGAGCAGTACTTC